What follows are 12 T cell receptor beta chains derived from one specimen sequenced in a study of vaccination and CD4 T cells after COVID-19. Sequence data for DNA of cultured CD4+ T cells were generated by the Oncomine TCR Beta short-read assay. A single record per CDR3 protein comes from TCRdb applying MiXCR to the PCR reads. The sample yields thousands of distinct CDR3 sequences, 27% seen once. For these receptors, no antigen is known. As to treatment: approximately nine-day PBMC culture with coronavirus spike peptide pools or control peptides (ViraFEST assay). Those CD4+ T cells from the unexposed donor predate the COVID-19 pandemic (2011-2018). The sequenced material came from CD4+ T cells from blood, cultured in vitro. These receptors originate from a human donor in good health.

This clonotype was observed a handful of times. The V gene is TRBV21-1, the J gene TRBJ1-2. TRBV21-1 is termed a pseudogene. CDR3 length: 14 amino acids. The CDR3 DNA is TGTGCCAGCAGCAAAGGTTGGGGTTACTATGGCTACACCTTC. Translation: CASSKGWGYYGYTF.

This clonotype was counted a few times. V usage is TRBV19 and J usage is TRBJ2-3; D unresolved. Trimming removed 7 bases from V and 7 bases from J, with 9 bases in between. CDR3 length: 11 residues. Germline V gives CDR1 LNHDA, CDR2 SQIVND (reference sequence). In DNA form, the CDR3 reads TGTGCCAGTATCTCTCGGAATACGCAGTATTTT. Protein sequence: CASISRNTQYF.

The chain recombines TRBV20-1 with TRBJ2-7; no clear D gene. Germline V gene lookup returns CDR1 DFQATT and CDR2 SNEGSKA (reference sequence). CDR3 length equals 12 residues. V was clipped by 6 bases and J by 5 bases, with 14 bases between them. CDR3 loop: CSAGSQSHEQYF. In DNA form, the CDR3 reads TGCAGTGCCGGTTCACAGTCCCACGAGCAGTACTTC.

Here the CDR3 reads CASSLGEEREAFF. CDR3 DNA: TGTGCCAGCAGCTTAGGTGAGGAAAGGGAAGCTTTCTTT. The chain combines TRBV7-9 with TRBJ1-1; the D is unclear. Germline-derived CDR1 and CDR2 are SEHNR and FQNEAQ (reference sequence). This CDR3 region has 13 residues. The germline V and J ends were trimmed by 1 base and 8 bases, with 11 bases remaining between them. Variable domain in full (rest from reference TRBV7-9 and TRBJ1-1): DTGVSQNPRHKITKRGQNVTFRCDPISEHNRLYWYRQTLGQGPEFLTYFQNEAQLEKSRLLSDRFSAERPKGSFSTLEIQRTEQGDSAMYLCASSLGEEREAFFGQGTRLTVV.

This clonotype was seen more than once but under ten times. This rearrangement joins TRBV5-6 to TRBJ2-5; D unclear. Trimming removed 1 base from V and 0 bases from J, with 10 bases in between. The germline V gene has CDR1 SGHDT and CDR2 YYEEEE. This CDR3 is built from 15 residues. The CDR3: CASSLLGRNQETQYF. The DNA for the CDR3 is TGTGCCAGCAGCTTGTTGGGCAGGAACCAAGAGACCCAGTACTTC. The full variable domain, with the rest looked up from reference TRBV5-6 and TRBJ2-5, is DAGVTQSPTHLIKTRGQQVTLRCSPKSGHDTVSWYQQALGQGPQFIFQYYEEEERQRGNFPDRFSGHQFPNYSSELNVNALLLGDSALYLCASSLLGRNQETQYFGPGTRLLVL.

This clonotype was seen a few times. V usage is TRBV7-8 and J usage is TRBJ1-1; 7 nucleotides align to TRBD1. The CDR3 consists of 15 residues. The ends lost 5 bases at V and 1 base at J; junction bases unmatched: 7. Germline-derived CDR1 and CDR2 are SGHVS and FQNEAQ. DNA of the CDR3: TGTGCCAGCAGCATAGACAGGGAAGGGAACACTGAAGCTTTCTTT. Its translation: CASSIDREGNTEAFF.

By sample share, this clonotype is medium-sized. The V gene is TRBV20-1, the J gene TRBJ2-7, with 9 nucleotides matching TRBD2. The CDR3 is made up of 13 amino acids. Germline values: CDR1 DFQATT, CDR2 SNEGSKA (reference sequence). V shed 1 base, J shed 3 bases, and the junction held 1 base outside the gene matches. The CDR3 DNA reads TGCAGTGCTAGAGTACTAGCGGGCTACGAGCAGTACTTC. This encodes CSARVLAGYEQYF.

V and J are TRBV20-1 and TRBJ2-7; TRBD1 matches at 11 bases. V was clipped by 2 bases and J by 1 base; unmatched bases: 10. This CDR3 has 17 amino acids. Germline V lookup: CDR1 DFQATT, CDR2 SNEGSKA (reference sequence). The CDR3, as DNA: TGCAGTGCTAGATCCAGCCTCGGGACAGGGGGGTCCTACGAGCAGTACTTC. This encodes CSARSSLGTGGSYEQYF.

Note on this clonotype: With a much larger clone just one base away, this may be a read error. CDR3 bases: TGTGCCAGCAGCTTACGGGGTGGAGCAGAAGCTTTCTTT. It translates to CASSLRGGAEAFF. The chain uses TRBV7-9 and TRBJ1-1; D not certain. The germline gives CDR1 SEHNR, CDR2 FQNEAQ (reference sequence). Trimming took 2 bases from V and 8 from J, leaving 12 bases between them. This CDR3 spans 13 amino acids.

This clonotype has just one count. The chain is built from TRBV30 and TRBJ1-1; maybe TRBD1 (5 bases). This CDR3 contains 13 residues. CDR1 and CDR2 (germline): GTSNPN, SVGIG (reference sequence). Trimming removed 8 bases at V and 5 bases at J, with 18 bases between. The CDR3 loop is CARKAQAYTEAFF. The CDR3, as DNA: TGTGCCCGTAAGGCACAGGCGTATACTGAAGCTTTCTTT.

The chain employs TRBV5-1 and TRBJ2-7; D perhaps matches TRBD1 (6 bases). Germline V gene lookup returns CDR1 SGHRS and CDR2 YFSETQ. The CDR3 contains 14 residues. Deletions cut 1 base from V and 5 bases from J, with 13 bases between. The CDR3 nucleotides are TGCGCCAGCAGCTTGATCGGCAGGGGCCACGAGCAGTACTTC. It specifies CASSLIGRGHEQYF. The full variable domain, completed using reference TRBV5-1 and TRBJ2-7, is KAGVTQTPRYLIKTRGQQVTLSCSPISGHRSVSWYQQTPGQGLQFLFEYFSETQRNKGNFPGRFSGRQFSNSRSEMNVSTLELGDSALYLCASSLIGRGHEQYFGPGTRLTVT.

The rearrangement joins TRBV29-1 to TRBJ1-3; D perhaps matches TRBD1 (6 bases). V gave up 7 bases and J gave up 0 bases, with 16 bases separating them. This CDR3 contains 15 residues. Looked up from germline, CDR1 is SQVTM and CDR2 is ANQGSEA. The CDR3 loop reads CSARGGESSGNTIYF. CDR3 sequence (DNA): TGCAGCGCCCGAGGGGGTGAGTCCTCTGGAAACACCATATATTTT.